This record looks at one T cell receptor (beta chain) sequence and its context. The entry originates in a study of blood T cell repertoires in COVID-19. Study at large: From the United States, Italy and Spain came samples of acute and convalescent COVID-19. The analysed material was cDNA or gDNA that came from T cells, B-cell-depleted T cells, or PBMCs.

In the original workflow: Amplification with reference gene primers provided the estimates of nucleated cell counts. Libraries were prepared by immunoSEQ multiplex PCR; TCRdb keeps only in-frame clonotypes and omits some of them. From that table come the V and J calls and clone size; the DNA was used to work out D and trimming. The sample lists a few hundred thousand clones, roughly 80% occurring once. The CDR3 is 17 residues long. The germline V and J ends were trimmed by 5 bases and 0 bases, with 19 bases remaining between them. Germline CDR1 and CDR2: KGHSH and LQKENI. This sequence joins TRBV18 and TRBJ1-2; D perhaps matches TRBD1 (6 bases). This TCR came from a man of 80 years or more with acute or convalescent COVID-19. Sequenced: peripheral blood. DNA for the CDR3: TGTGCCAGCTCAAACGCCAGGGGATCGACGACTAACTATGGCTACACCTTC. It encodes CASSNARGSTTNYGYTF.